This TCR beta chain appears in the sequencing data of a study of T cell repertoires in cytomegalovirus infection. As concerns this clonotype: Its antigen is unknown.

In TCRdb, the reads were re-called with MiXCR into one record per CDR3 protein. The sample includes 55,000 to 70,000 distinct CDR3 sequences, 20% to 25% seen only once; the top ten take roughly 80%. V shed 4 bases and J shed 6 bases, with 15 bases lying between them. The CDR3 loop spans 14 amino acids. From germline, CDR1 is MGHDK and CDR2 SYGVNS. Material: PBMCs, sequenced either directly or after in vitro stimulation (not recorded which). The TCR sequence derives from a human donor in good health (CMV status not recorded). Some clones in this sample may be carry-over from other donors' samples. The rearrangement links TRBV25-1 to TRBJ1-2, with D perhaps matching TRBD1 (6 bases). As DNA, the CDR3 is TGTGCCAGCAGTGTGACAGGAATCCGAAATGGCTACACCTTC. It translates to CASSVTGIRNGYTF.